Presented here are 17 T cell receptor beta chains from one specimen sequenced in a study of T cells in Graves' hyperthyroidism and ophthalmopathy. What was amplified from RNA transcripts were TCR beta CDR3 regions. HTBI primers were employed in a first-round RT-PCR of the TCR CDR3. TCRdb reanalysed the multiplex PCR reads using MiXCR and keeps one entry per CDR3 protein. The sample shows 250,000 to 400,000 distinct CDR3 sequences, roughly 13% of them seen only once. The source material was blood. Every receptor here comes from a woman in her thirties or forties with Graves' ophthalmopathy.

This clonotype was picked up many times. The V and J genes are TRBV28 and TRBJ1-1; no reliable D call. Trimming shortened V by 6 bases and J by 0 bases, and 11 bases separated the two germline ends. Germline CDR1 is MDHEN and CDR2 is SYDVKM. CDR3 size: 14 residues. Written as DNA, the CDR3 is TGTGCCAGCAGAATAGTTGGAATGAACACTGAAGCTTTCTTT. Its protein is CASRIVGMNTEAFF.

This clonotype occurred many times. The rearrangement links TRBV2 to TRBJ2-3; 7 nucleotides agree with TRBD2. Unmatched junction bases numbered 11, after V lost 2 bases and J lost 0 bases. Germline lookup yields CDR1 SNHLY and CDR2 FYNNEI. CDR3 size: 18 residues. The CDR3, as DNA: TGTGCCAGCAGTGAAACGTGGCCGGGAGGTATAAGCACAGATACGCAGTATTTT. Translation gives CASSETWPGGISTDTQYF.

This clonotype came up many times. This CDR3 is CATSREWQTRAFF. The CDR3 nucleotides read TGTGCCACCAGCAGAGAGTGGCAGACCCGGGCTTTCTTT. The chain carries TRBV15 and TRBJ1-1; D unresolved. The V end lost 0 bases, the J end lost 11 bases, and 13 bases lay between the germline ends. Looked up from germline, CDR1 is LNHNV and CDR2 is YYDKDF (reference sequence). This CDR3 is built from 13 residues.

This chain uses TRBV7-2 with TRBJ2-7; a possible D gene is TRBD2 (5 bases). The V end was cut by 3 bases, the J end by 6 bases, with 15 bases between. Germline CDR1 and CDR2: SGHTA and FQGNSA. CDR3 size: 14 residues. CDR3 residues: CASSLGDTTSEQYF. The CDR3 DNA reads TGTGCCAGCAGCTTGGGAGACACTACCTCCGAGCAGTACTTC.

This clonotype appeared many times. In nucleotides, the CDR3 is TGCGCCAGCAGCTTGGGACAGCGCATAAACAATGAGCAGTTCTTC. Its translation: CASSLGQRINNEQFF. The chain couples TRBV5-1 to TRBJ2-1, with D possibly TRBD1 on 5 matching bases. The V gene's germline CDR1 is SGHRS and CDR2 YFSETQ. The CDR3 has 15 amino acids. Trimming removed 0 bases from V and 5 bases from J, with 12 bases in between.

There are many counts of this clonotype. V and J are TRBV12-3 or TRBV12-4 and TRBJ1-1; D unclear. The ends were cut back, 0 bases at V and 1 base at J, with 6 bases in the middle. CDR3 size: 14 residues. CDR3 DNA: TGTGCCAGCAGTTTAGCTTTAGGGAACACTGAAGCTTTCTTT. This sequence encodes CASSLALGNTEAFF.

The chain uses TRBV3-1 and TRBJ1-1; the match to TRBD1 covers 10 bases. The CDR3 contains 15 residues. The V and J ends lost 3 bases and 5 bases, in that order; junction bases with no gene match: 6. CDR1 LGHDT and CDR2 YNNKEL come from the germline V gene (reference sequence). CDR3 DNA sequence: TGTGCCAGCAGCCACTCGGGACAGGGGATTACTGAAGCTTTCTTT. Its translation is CASSHSGQGITEAFF.

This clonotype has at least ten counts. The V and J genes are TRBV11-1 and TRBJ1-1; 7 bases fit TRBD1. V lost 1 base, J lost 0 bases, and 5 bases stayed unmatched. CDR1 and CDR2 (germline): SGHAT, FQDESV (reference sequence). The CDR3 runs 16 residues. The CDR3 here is CASSLGLGQMNTEAFF. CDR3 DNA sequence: TGTGCCAGCAGCTTAGGCCTGGGACAGATGAACACTGAAGCTTTCTTT.

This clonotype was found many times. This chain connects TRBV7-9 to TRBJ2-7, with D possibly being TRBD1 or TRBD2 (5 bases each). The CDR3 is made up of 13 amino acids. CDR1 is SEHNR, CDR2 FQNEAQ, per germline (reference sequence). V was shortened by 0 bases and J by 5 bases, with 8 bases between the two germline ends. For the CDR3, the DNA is TGTGCCAGCAGCTTAGCCGGGACCCACGAGCAGTACTTC. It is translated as CASSLAGTHEQYF.

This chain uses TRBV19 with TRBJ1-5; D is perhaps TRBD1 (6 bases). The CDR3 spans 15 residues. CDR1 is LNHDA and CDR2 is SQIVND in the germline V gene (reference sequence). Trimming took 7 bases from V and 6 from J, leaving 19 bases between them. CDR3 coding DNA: TGTGCCAGTAACTCTCGGGGGGGCGCGGGTCAGCCCCAGCATTTT. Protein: CASNSRGGAGQPQHF.

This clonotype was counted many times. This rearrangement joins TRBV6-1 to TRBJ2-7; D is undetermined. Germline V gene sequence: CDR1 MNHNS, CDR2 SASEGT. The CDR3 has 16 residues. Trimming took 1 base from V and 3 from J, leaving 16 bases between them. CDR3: CASSEGVGQRFYEQYF. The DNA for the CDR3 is TGTGCCAGCAGTGAAGGGGTGGGCCAACGATTCTACGAGCAGTACTTC.

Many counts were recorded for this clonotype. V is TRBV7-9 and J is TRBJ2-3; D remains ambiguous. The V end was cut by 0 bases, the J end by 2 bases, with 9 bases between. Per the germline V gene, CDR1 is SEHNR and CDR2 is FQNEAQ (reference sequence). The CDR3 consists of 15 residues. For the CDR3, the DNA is TGTGCCAGCAGCTTAGCGCAGGCGCCCACAGATACGCAGTATTTT. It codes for CASSLAQAPTDTQYF. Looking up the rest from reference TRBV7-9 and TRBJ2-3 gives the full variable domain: DTGVSQNPRHKITKRGQNVTFRCDPISEHNRLYWYRQTLGQGPEFLTYFQNEAQLEKSRLLSDRFSAERPKGSFSTLEIQRTEQGDSAMYLCASSLAQAPTDTQYFGPGTRLTVL.

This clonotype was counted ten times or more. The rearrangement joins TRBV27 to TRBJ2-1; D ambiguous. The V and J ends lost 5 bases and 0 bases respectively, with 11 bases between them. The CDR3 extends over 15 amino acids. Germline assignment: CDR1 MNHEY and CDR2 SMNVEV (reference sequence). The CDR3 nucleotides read TGTGCCAGCAGTCTTGTACTGAGCTCCTACAATGAGCAGTTCTTC. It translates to CASSLVLSSYNEQFF.

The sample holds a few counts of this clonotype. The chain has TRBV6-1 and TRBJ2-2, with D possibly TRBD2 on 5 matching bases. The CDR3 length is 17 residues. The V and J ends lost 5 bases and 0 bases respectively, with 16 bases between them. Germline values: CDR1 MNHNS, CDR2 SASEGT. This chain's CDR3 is CASSPWVERPNTGELFF. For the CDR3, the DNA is TGTGCCAGCAGTCCCTGGGTCGAGCGGCCGAACACCGGGGAGCTGTTTTTT.

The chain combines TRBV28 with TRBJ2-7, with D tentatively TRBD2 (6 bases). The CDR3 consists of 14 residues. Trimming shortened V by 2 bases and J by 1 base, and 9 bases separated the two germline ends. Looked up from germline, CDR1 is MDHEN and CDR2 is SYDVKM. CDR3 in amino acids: CASSLPTSSYEQYF. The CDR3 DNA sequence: TGTGCCAGCAGTTTACCGACTAGTTCCTACGAGCAGTACTTC.

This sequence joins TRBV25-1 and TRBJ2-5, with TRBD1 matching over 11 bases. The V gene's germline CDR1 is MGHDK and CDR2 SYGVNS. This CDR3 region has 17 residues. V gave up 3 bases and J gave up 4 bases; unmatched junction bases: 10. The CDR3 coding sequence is TGTGCCAGCAGTGAGCCCCGCGCCGGGACAGGGGGAGAGACCCAGTACTTC. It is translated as CASSEPRAGTGGETQYF.

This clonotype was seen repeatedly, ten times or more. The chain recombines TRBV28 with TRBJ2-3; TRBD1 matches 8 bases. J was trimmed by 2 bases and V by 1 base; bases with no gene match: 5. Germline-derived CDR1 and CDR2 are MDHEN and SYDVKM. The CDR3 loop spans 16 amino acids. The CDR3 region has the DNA TGTGCCAGCAGTTTATTATCAGGGGGCGACACAGATACGCAGTATTTT. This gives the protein CASSLLSGGDTDTQYF.